This paragraph reports one T cell receptor beta chain. Germline V gene data show CDR1 as LGHDT and CDR2 as YNNKEL (reference sequence). The CDR3 extends over 15 amino acids. The V end was cut by 4 bases, the J end by 0 bases, with 10 bases between. In the original processing: Estimates of nucleated cell counts were drawn from the amplification of reference gene primers. Repertoires were generated with immunoSEQ multiplex PCR, while TCRdb's copy carries only in-frame clones and drops some. Clone size and V and J calls were adopted from that table, with D and trimming inferred from the DNA. The sample contains 350,000 to 400,000 clones, roughly 90% of which appear only once. These data originate in a study of blood T cell repertoires in COVID-19. As for the study in general: Samples representing acute and convalescent COVID-19 were sourced from the United States, Italy and Spain. Sample material is recorded as cDNA or gDNA derived from T cells, B-cell-depleted T cells, or PBMCs.

Patients of the Seattle cohort, enrolled during active infection, were followed longitudinally. The sample comprised peripheral blood. The sequence came from a woman between 25 and 40 years old with COVID-19, enrolled during active disease. This chain uses TRBV3-1 (or the pseudogene TRBV3-2) with TRBJ2-1; D may be TRBD2 (6 bases). Here the CDR3 DNA reads TGTGCCAGCAGCCGCCTAGCGAACTCCTACAATGAGCAGTTCTTC. Translation gives CASSRLANSYNEQFF.